This T cell receptor beta chain was recovered during a study of T cell responses to AZD1222 COVID-19 vaccine. Comment on this clone: Its cognate antigen is unknown. Other DNA sequences from this sample encode an identical CDR3 as well.

Clones were sequenced by immunoSEQ multiplex PCR, and TCRdb holds only the in-frame ones, with some missing. The table lists about 160,000 clones, approximately 90% of them singletons, with roughly 0.98% in the top ten. Pooled together were second doses at about 4 or about 12 weeks. CDR1 and CDR2 from the germline V gene are SGDLS and YYNGEE. The V end lost 0 bases, the J end lost 6 bases, and 7 bases lay between the germline ends. This CDR3 is built from 13 residues. Study results and caveats: No repertoire was sampled before or during the peak T cell response, only after it. The study found Spike-specific TCR breadth and depth rose after two AZD1222 doses.

The receptor was derived from an adult who received the AZD1222 COVID-19 vaccine. The sequenced sample was peripheral blood, obtained 28 days after the second AZD1222 dose. This chain connects TRBV9 to TRBJ1-5, with TRBD1 as a possible D gene (5 bases). CDR3 DNA sequence: TGTGCCAGCAGCGTAGGGGGGGTTCAGCCCCAGCATTTT. Translating gives CASSVGGVQPQHF.